Following are 19 T cell receptor beta chains from one sample sequenced in a study of blood T cell repertoires in COVID-19. Here immunoSEQ multiplex PCR was the method, and the copy in TCRdb shows in-frame clones only, minus some. This table has over 90,000 clones, 82% appearing once. Material for sequencing was peripheral blood. The receptor set was obtained from a man in his forties or fifties with active or convalescent COVID-19.

The chain carries TRBV18 and TRBJ2-1; tentatively, D is TRBD2 (6 bases). This CDR3 is 14 amino acids long. The germline V gene has CDR1 KGHSH and CDR2 LQKENI. The V end was cut by 3 bases, the J end by 6 bases, with 12 bases between. The CDR3 protein is CASSPREVSNEQFF. DNA for the CDR3: TGTGCCAGCTCACCGAGGGAGGTCTCCAATGAGCAGTTCTTC.

The rearrangement uses TRBV6-1 and TRBJ1-6, with D maybe TRBD1 (6 bases). Germline V gene sequence: CDR1 MNHNS, CDR2 SASEGT. The CDR3 length is 15 residues. Trimming removed 3 bases at V and 8 bases at J, with 14 bases between. CDR3 nucleotide sequence: TGTGCCAGCAGTGAGATGGCAGGGGAGCATTCACCCCTCCACTTT. Protein sequence: CASSEMAGEHSPLHF.

This clone showed up just a few times. This sequence joins TRBV25-1 and TRBJ2-7; D may be TRBD2 (5 bases). V lost 8 bases and J 8 bases, leaving 13 bases between the germline ends. CDR1 is MGHDK and CDR2 is SYGVNS in the germline V gene. The CDR3 is 11 amino acids. The CDR3 DNA reads as TGTGCCAGCCACGGAGGAGGTAAGCAGTACTTC. This translates into CASHGGGKQYF.

The chain joins TRBV28 to TRBJ2-1, with D maybe TRBD1 (6 bases). The V gene's germline CDR1 is MDHEN and CDR2 SYDVKM. CDR3 length: 16 amino acids. V lost 4 bases to trimming and J lost 1 base, with 14 bases between them. CDR3 residues: CASSSRTVLSYNEQFF. CDR3 nucleotides: TGTGCCAGCAGTTCCCGGACAGTCTTATCCTACAATGAGCAGTTCTTC. The full variable domain, with the rest looked up from reference TRBV28 and TRBJ2-1, is DVKVTQSSRYLVKRTGEKVFLECVQDMDHENMFWYRQDPGLGLRLIYFSYDVKMKEKGDIPEGYSVSREKKERFSLILESASTNQTSMYLCASSSRTVLSYNEQFFGPGTRLTVL.

The chain combines TRBV9 with TRBJ1-3; D unresolved. Trimming removed 3 bases at V and 0 bases at J, with 7 bases between. Germline V gives CDR1 SGDLS, CDR2 YYNGEE. This CDR3 has 14 amino acids. The CDR3 DNA reads TGTGCCAGCAGCGCCCAGAACTCTGGAAACACCATATATTTT. Translation gives CASSAQNSGNTIYF.

This chain uses TRBV9 with TRBJ2-3, with TRBD2 matching 13 bases. Germline CDR1 and CDR2: SGDLS and YYNGEE. The CDR3 is made up of 18 amino acids. V lost 2 bases to trimming and J lost 0 bases; unmatched junction nucleotides: 6. CDR3 protein: CASSVGLAGAISTDTQYF. The CDR3 bases are TGTGCCAGCAGCGTCGGACTAGCGGGGGCTATTAGCACAGATACGCAGTATTTT.

This clone was detected many times. V is TRBV28 and J is TRBJ1-6; possible D gene TRBD1, 6 bases. The germline V gene has CDR1 MDHEN and CDR2 SYDVKM. With 5 bases removed from V and 9 bases from J, the gap between germline ends came to 14 bases. The CDR3 sequence is 14 residues long. The CDR3, as DNA: TGTGCCAGCAGTCCCCCCGCCAGGGGTTCACCCCTCCACTTT. This gives the protein CASSPPARGSPLHF.

The V and J genes are TRBV5-4 and TRBJ1-6, with D unclear. V was trimmed by 4 bases and J by 8 bases, leaving 13 bases between them. Germline loops: CDR1 SGHNT, CDR2 YYREEE (reference sequence). CDR3 length: 14 residues. DNA for the CDR3: TGTGCCAGCAGCCAAGATTACGGGGATTCACCCCTCCACTTT. This codes for CASSQDYGDSPLHF.

The chain uses TRBV9 and TRBJ2-1; unclear D gene. This CDR3 comprises 11 residues. Germline V lookup: CDR1 SGDLS, CDR2 YYNGEE. Between the trimmed V and J ends, which lost 4 bases and 4 bases, there was a span of 3 bases. The DNA for the CDR3 is TGTGCCAGCAGCCAGTACAATGAGCAGTTCTTC. Its protein product is CASSQYNEQFF.

Here the CDR3 reads CASRGLGSSYEQYV. The CDR3 nucleotides are TGTGCCAGCCGGGGTCTAGGAAGCTCCTACGAGCAGTACGTC. This chain uses TRBV2 with TRBJ2-7; D perhaps matches TRBD2 (5 bases). The germline gives CDR1 SNHLY, CDR2 FYNNEI. The V end was cut by 8 bases, the J end by 0 bases, with 14 bases between. This CDR3 has 14 residues.

This sequence joins TRBV28 and TRBJ1-4; 9 nucleotides agree with TRBD1. The CDR3 contains 15 residues. CDR1 and CDR2 (germline): MDHEN, SYDVKM. V shed 4 bases, J shed 7 bases, and the junction held 7 bases outside the gene matches. The CDR3 sequence: CASSSLGQGGEKLFF. The CDR3 coding sequence is TGTGCCAGCAGTTCCCTGGGACAGGGAGGTGAAAAACTGTTTTTT. The complete variable domain, with remaining parts taken from reference TRBV28 and TRBJ1-4, reads DVKVTQSSRYLVKRTGEKVFLECVQDMDHENMFWYRQDPGLGLRLIYFSYDVKMKEKGDIPEGYSVSREKKERFSLILESASTNQTSMYLCASSSLGQGGEKLFFGSGTQLSVL.

This clone was seen more than once but under ten times. The CDR3 DNA reads as TGTGCCAGCAGCCCCAGCGGGGGGCCCTACGAGCAGTACGTC. This codes for CASSPSGGPYEQYV. The V call is TRBV6-5, the J call TRBJ2-7; TRBD2 matches at 9 bases. CDR1 is MNHEY and CDR2 is SVGAGI in the germline V gene. This CDR3 region has 14 residues. V lost 6 bases to trimming and J lost 2 bases; unmatched junction nucleotides: 5.

The chain carries TRBV5-1 and TRBJ1-3; 9 bases agree with TRBD1. Germline values: CDR1 SGHRS, CDR2 YFSETQ. The V and J ends lost 0 bases and 1 base, in that order; junction bases with no gene match: 2. The CDR3 length is 16 residues. The CDR3 loop reads CASSLGGTGSGNTIYF. The DNA for the CDR3 is TGCGCCAGCAGCTTGGGGGGGACAGGGTCTGGAAACACCATATATTTT.

This clone has more than one count but fewer than ten. The chain uses TRBV11-2 and TRBJ2-3, with 9 bases fitting TRBD2. V lost 4 bases and J lost 3; bases outside the gene matches: 14. Looked up from germline, CDR1 is SGHAT and CDR2 is FQNNGV. This CDR3 contains 18 residues. As DNA, the CDR3 is TGTGCCAGCAGCTCGGGACTAGCCCCGGGTCATCAAACAGATACGCAGTATTTT. It codes for CASSSGLAPGHQTDTQYF.

The chain uses TRBV2 and TRBJ2-5, with D uncertain. The CDR3 is 13 amino acids. V shed 5 bases and J shed 0 bases, with 7 bases lying between them. The germline CDR1 and CDR2 sequences are SNHLY and FYNNEI. The CDR3 DNA reads as TGTGCCAGCAGTATTCAGAACCAAGAGACCCAGTACTTC. It is translated as CASSIQNQETQYF.

The CDR3 reads CASRDSGGPRETQYF. For the CDR3, the DNA is TGTGCCAGCAGAGATAGCGGGGGGCCCCGGGAGACCCAGTACTTC. The rearrangement uses TRBV27 and TRBJ2-5, with 10 positions matching TRBD2. This CDR3 contains 15 residues. The V and J ends lost 6 bases and 5 bases, in that order; junction bases with no gene match: 9. Germline-derived CDR1 and CDR2 are MNHEY and SMNVEV (reference sequence).

The genes are TRBV19 and TRBJ2-2; D remains unclear. The V gene lost 9 bases and the J gene lost 2 bases, with 22 bases spanning the gap. Germline V gene data show CDR1 as LNHDA and CDR2 as SQIVND (reference sequence). The CDR3 contains 17 residues. Here the CDR3 reads CASSQPPHSGNTGELFF. Written as DNA, the CDR3 is TGTGCCAGCTCTCAACCCCCTCATTCGGGTAACACCGGGGAGCTGTTTTTT.

The chain combines TRBV7-9 with TRBJ2-3, with TRBD1 as a possible D gene (5 bases). CDR3 length: 17 residues. Germline V gives CDR1 SEHNR, CDR2 FQNEAQ (reference sequence). Deletions cut 6 bases from V and 0 bases from J, with 19 bases between. CDR3 sequence (DNA): TGTGCCAGCAGGCCCGACCTGATACAGGTCAGCACAGATACGCAGTATTTT. The encoded protein is CASRPDLIQVSTDTQYF.

This chain links TRBV19 with TRBJ2-6, with 7 nucleotides matching TRBD1. CDR3 length: 18 amino acids. Germline V CDR1 and CDR2: LNHDA, SQIVND (reference sequence). V shed 1 base, J shed 0 bases, and the junction held 6 bases outside the gene matches. In nucleotides, the CDR3 is TGTGCCAGTAGTATAGCGGGGACAGACTTCTCTGGGGCCAACGTCCTGACTTTC. It is translated as CASSIAGTDFSGANVLTF.